This TCR beta chain derives from a study of cytomegalovirus exposure and HLA in healthy donors. Study-wide findings and caveats: Earlier analysis found most TCR beta V segments productive about 87% or about 30% of the time. In a later analysis, most CMV-associated TCR beta chains appeared HLA-restricted.

The V gene's germline CDR1 is WNHNN and CDR2 SYGVQD (reference sequence). CDR3 size: 15 residues. V dropped 5 bases and J dropped 0; count of bases not matched to a gene: 4. This clone was observed a handful of times. As yet, its antigen is unknown. PCR employed 60 Vbeta and 13 Jbeta primers. TCRdb's copy holds only in-frame clones and misses some; the assay was immunoSEQ multiplex PCR. The table lists 170,000 or so clones, 84% of them singletons. This sequence originates from a boy younger than 10 in good health and CMV-seronegative. This rearrangement joins TRBV10-1 to TRBJ1-3; 7 bases are a match to TRBD1. The material sequenced was PBMCs. The CDR3 loop reads CASSRQGPSGNTIYF. In nucleotides, the CDR3 is TGCGCCAGCAGTCGACAGGGACCCTCTGGAAACACCATATATTTT.